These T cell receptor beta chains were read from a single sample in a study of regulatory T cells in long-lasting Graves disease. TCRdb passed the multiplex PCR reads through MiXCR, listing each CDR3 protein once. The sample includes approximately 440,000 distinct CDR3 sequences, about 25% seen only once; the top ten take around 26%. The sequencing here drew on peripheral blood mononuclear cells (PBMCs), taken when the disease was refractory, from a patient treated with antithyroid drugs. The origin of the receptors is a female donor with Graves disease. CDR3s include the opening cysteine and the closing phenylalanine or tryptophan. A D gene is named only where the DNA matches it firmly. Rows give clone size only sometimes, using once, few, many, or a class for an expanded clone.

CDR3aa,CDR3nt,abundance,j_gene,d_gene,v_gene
CATSDLQGSGSSYNEQFF,TGTGCCACCAGTGATTTGCAGGGTAGCGGAAGCTCCTACAATGAGCAGTTCTTC,NA,TRBJ2-1,NA,TRBV24-1
CASSLGTLPEQYF,TGTGCCAGCAGCCTAGGCACCTTGCCGGAGCAGTACTTC,NA,TRBJ2-7,NA,TRBV7-8
CASGSPDSYEQYF,TGTGCCAGCGGCTCACCGGACAGTTACGAGCAGTACTTC,NA,TRBJ2-7,NA,TRBV11-3
CASSGGGANTGELFF,TGTGCCAGCAGCGGGGGGGGGGCTAACACCGGGGAGCTGTTTTTT,few,TRBJ2-2,NA,TRBV5-4
CASSVSGSGNTIYF,TGTGCCAGCAGTGTATCGGGATCTGGAAACACCATATATTTT,few,TRBJ1-3,NA,TRBV2
CASSATSRGVETQYF,TGTGCCAGCAGCGCCACCTCCAGGGGGGTGGAGACCCAGTACTTC,many,TRBJ2-5,NA,TRBV2
CASSSWDYPEQYF,TGTGCCAGCAGCTCCTGGGACTACCCCGAGCAGTACTTC,NA,TRBJ2-7,TRBD2,TRBV7-3
CASKGQGFQPQHF,TGTGCCAGCAAGGGACAGGGATTTCAGCCCCAGCATTTT,many,TRBJ1-5,TRBD1,TRBV2
CASSLEPGTGYGYTF,TGCGCCAGCAGCTTGGAACCGGGAACAGGTTATGGCTACACCTTC,NA,TRBJ1-2,NA,TRBV5-1
CASRQSPGQGPYEQYF,TGTGCCAGCAGGCAAAGCCCGGGACAGGGGCCCTACGAGCAGTACTTC,NA,TRBJ2-7,TRBD1,TRBV3-1
CASSISGGYTEAFF,TGTGCCAGTAGTATTTCAGGGGGCTACACTGAAGCTTTCTTT,once,TRBJ1-1,TRBD1,TRBV19
CSATSGVPLAKNIQYF,TGCAGTGCTACCAGCGGGGTTCCTTTAGCCAAAAACATTCAGTACTTC,few,TRBJ2-4,TRBD2,TRBV20-1
CAWSIGLGSNQPQHF,TGTGCCTGGAGTATCGGACTAGGTAGCAATCAGCCCCAGCATTTT,NA,TRBJ1-5,NA,TRBV30
CSARDFGTKETQYF,TGCAGTGCTAGAGATTTTGGGACAAAAGAGACCCAGTACTTC,NA,TRBJ2-5,NA,TRBV20-1
CASSLGGQNTDTQYF,TGTGCCAGCAGCTTAGGGGGCCAAAACACAGATACGCAGTATTTT,few,TRBJ2-3,NA,TRBV11-2
CATSSTGSNQPQHF,TGTGCCACCAGCAGTACAGGGTCAAATCAGCCCCAGCATTTT,many,TRBJ1-5,NA,TRBV15
CASSHSVMGPVLQETQYF,TGTGCCAGCAGTCACTCCGTCATGGGACCGGTACTCCAAGAGACCCAGTACTTC,many,TRBJ2-5,NA,TRBV12-3/TRBV12-4
CASSLKTAYNSPLHF,TGTGCCAGCAGTTTAAAGACGGCATATAATTCACCCCTCCACTTT,many,TRBJ1-6,NA,TRBV12-3/TRBV12-4
CASSPMEGVYEQYF,TGTGCCAGCTCACCAATGGAAGGGGTCTACGAGCAGTACTTC,few,TRBJ2-7,NA,TRBV18
CASSLGPGGAQETQYF,TGTGCCAGCAGCTTAGGCCCCGGAGGCGCACAAGAGACCCAGTACTTC,many,TRBJ2-5,NA,TRBV7-2
CASRTTGSGNTIYF,TGCGCCAGCAGGACTACAGGCTCTGGAAACACCATATATTTT,few,TRBJ1-3,NA,TRBV5-1
CASSRRLAGGEQYF,TGTGCCAGCAGCCGTCGACTAGCGGGAGGCGAGCAGTACTTC,few,TRBJ2-7,TRBD2,TRBV3-1
CANSDDTRDNEQFF,TGTGCCAACTCGGACGATACACGAGACAATGAGCAGTTCTTC,NA,TRBJ2-1,NA,TRBV7-9
CASSYRGGGQPQHF,TGTGCCAGCAGTTACAGGGGGGGAGGTCAGCCCCAGCATTTT,many,TRBJ1-5,NA,TRBV6-2/TRBV6-3
CAISDQGPNNQPQHF,TGTGCCATCAGTGATCAGGGGCCGAACAATCAGCCCCAGCATTTT,many,TRBJ1-5,NA,TRBV10-3
CASSLLGTSGRYEQYF,TGTGCCAGCAGTTTATTGGGGACTAGCGGGCGTTACGAGCAGTACTTC,NA,TRBJ2-7,TRBD2,TRBV28
CATTGEFYGYTF,TGTGCCACTACAGGGGAGTTCTATGGCTACACCTTC,NA,TRBJ1-2,TRBD1,TRBV10-3
CAISEDLTGPSSYEQYF,TGTGCCATCAGTGAGGATTTGACAGGGCCCAGCTCCTACGAGCAGTACTTC,few,TRBJ2-7,TRBD1,TRBV10-3
CSASGSGTPDGELFF,TGCAGTGCTAGTGGTAGCGGGACCCCAGACGGGGAGCTGTTTTTT,few,TRBJ2-2,TRBD2,TRBV20-1
CATSRDLGQGTEAFF,TGTGCCACCAGCAGAGACCTCGGACAGGGAACTGAAGCTTTCTTT,once,TRBJ1-1,TRBD1,TRBV15
CASSVATGELFF,TGTGCCAGCAGCGTAGCCACCGGGGAGCTGTTTTTT,few,TRBJ2-2,NA,TRBV9
CASSVGGVYGYTF,TGCGCCAGCAGCGTAGGGGGAGTGTATGGCTACACCTTC,NA,TRBJ1-2,NA,TRBV5-1
CASSQEISGLAERTSYEQYF,TGTGCCAGCAGCCAAGAGATTTCCGGCCTAGCGGAGAGGACCTCCTACGAGCAGTACTTC,NA,TRBJ2-7,TRBD2,TRBV4-2
CASSYRDRDIYGYTF,TGTGCCAGCAGTTACCGGGACAGGGATATCTATGGCTACACCTTC,many,TRBJ1-2,TRBD1,TRBV6-2/TRBV6-3
CASSKHPGLAGGNNEQFF,TGTGCCAGCAGCAAACACCCGGGACTAGCGGGAGGCAACAATGAGCAGTTCTTC,NA,TRBJ2-1,TRBD2,TRBV7-2
CASSYKMNTEAFF,TGTGCCAGCAGTTACAAGATGAACACTGAAGCTTTCTTT,many,TRBJ1-1,NA,TRBV6-5
CASSSRDRVSYEQYF,TGCGCCAGCAGCTCCCGGGACAGGGTCTCCTACGAGCAGTACTTC,NA,TRBJ2-7,TRBD1,TRBV5-1
CASSVPGLAGGPGTQYF,TGTGCCAGCAGCGTCCCGGGACTAGCGGGAGGGCCCGGGACCCAGTACTTC,few,TRBJ2-5,TRBD2,TRBV13
CASSQDLRGHEQYF,TGTGCCAGCAGCCAAGATCTTAGGGGCCACGAGCAGTACTTC,few,TRBJ2-7,NA,TRBV4-2
CASSLRLLSGNTEAFF,TGTGCCAGCAGTTTGAGGCTTCTATCGGGGAACACTGAAGCTTTCTTT,NA,TRBJ1-1,NA,TRBV6-5
CASSLVAVSAGGPHEQYF,TGTGCCAGCAGCTTAGTAGCGGTTTCGGCGGGAGGGCCGCACGAGCAGTACTTC,NA,TRBJ2-7,TRBD2,TRBV7-2
CASTEARRAEAFF,TGTGCCAGCACCGAGGCCCGCCGGGCTGAAGCTTTCTTT,many,TRBJ1-1,NA,TRBV28
CASSRGPGGYTF,TGTGCCAGCTCACGGGGACCCGGCGGCTACACCTTC,NA,TRBJ1-2,NA,TRBV18
CASSYNSGRSGELFF,TGTGCCAGCAGTTATAACAGCGGGAGGTCCGGGGAGCTGTTTTTT,NA,TRBJ2-2,TRBD2,TRBV6-5
CSATGDGTQYF,TGCAGTGCAACAGGGGACGGTACGCAGTATTTT,NA,TRBJ2-3,TRBD1,TRBV20-1
CASSFGQGGVTEAFF,TGCGCCAGCAGCTTCGGACAGGGAGGGGTCACTGAAGCTTTCTTT,NA,TRBJ1-1,TRBD1,TRBV5-1
CSVDGAGPETQYF,TGCAGCGTTGATGGGGCAGGTCCAGAGACCCAATACTTC,many,TRBJ2-5,NA,TRBV29-1
CSVAFGGMNTEAFF,TGCAGCGTGGCCTTTGGGGGAATGAACACTGAAGCTTTCTTT,few,TRBJ1-1,NA,TRBV29-1
CASSLVLGSTEAFF,TGTGCCAGCAGTTTAGTCCTGGGGAGTACTGAAGCTTTCTTT,many,TRBJ1-1,NA,TRBV28
CSAIQGDQPQHF,TGCAGTGCTATCCAGGGTGATCAGCCCCAGCATTTT,few,TRBJ1-5,NA,TRBV20-1
CASSEVSSGRPAYEQYF,TGTGCCAGCAGTGAAGTGTCTAGCGGGAGGCCCGCCTACGAGCAGTACTTC,NA,TRBJ2-7,TRBD2,TRBV6-1
CSARGTSGNTGELFF,TGCAGTGCTAGAGGGACTAGCGGGAACACCGGGGAGCTGTTTTTT,NA,TRBJ2-2,TRBD2,TRBV20-1
CAWRRAGVNTGELFF,TGTGCCTGGAGACGGGCAGGTGTGAACACCGGGGAGCTGTTTTTT,NA,TRBJ2-2,NA,TRBV30
CSARRQGAGSNQPQHF,TGCAGTGCTAGACGCCAGGGGGCAGGTAGCAATCAGCCCCAGCATTTT,few,TRBJ1-5,TRBD1,TRBV20-1
CASSLALAGDIYEQYF,TGTGCCAGCAGCTTAGCGCTGGCGGGGGATATCTACGAGCAGTACTTC,many,TRBJ2-7,TRBD2,TRBV7-2
CATSDSPLGQGNYGYTF,TGTGCCACCAGTGATTCCCCGCTTGGACAGGGTAACTATGGCTACACCTTC,many,TRBJ1-2,TRBD1,TRBV24-1
CSARSSGVNTGELFF,TGCAGTGCTAGGTCTAGCGGAGTTAACACCGGGGAGCTGTTTTTT,few,TRBJ2-2,TRBD2,TRBV20-1
CASSFPHLDRKYEQYF,TGTGCCAGCAGTTTTCCCCATCTGGATAGGAAGTACGAGCAGTACTTC,many,TRBJ2-7,NA,TRBV28
CASGVRSGRRETQYF,TGTGCCAGCGGAGTTCGTAGCGGGAGGAGAGAGACCCAGTACTTC,NA,TRBJ2-5,TRBD2,TRBV2